The TCR beta chain described here comes from a study of metastatic and nonmetastatic thyroid tumors. TCRdb re-analyzed the PCR reads through MiXCR. Of roughly 4,600 clones listed, under 25% were seen once; the top ten hold about 22%. This clone is termed medium-sized. This CDR3 contains 15 residues. Germline V gene data show CDR1 as SNHLY and CDR2 as FYNNEI. J gave up 5 bases and V 5 bases, and 4 bases lay outside the gene matches. There were no patients who had received any treatment before thyroid surgery. This TCR was recovered from a male donor with papillary thyroid cancer or a benign thyroid nodule (not recorded which). Some clones in this sample may be carry-over from other donors' samples. Material: tumor tissue. The rearrangement links TRBV2 to TRBJ2-2; TRBD2 aligns across 11 bases. DNA for the CDR3: TGTGCCAGCAGTCCGGGACTAGCGGTTACCGGGGAGCTGTTTTTT. This translates into CASSPGLAVTGELFF. Drawing the rest from reference TRBV2 and TRBJ2-2, the complete variable domain is EPEVTQTPSHQVTQMGQEVILRCVPISNHLYFYWYRQILGQKVEFLVSFYNNEISEKSEIFDDQFSVERPDGSNFTLKIRSTKLEDSAMYFCASSPGLAVTGELFFGEGSRLTVL.